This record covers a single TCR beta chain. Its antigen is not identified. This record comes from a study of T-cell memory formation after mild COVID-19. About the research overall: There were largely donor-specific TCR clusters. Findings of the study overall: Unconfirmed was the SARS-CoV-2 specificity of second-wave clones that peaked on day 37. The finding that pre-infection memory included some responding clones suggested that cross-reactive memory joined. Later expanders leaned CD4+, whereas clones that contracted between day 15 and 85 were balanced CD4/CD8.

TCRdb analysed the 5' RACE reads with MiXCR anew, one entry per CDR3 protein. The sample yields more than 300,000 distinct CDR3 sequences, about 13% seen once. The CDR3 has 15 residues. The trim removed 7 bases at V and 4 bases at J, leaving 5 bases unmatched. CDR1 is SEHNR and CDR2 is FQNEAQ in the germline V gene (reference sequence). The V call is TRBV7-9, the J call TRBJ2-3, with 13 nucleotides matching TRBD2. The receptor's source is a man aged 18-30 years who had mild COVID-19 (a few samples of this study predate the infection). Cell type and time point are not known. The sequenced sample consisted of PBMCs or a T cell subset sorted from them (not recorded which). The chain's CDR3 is CASMELAGGPDTQYF. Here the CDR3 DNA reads TGTGCCAGCATGGAACTAGCGGGGGGGCCAGATACGCAGTATTTT.